The present entry profiles one T cell receptor (beta chain) with its context. Its antigen is still unknown. Using immunoSEQ multiplex PCR, the repertoire was profiled, and TCRdb retains in-frame clones only, with some absent. The sample consists of some 10,000 clones, around 64% of them appearing once. The data are from a study of tumor-infiltrating lymphocytes in localized non-small cell lung cancer. Looking at the study overall: Patients included smokers and never-smokers with various histologies, some sampled after neoadjuvant chemotherapy. Tumor tissue and non-adjacent uninvolved lung came from each patient. Whole-study results and caveats: Different pieces of the same tissue went to different assays, confounding technical variation with intratumor heterogeneity. No T-cell fraction difference was seen between IM1 and IM2 tumors.

The CDR3 has 15 residues. Germline V lookup: CDR1 MGHRA, CDR2 YSYEKL. Trimming pared 10 bases from V and 0 bases from J, leaving 19 bases between. The chain has TRBV4-1 and TRBJ2-7, with D unresolved. The specimen was uninvolved lung tissue not adjacent to the tumor. The clonotype originates from a human donor with non-small cell lung cancer. As DNA, the CDR3 is TGCGCCACCTCCCAGGCTCCAGGAGACTCCTACGAGCAGTACTTC. It encodes CATSQAPGDSYEQYF.